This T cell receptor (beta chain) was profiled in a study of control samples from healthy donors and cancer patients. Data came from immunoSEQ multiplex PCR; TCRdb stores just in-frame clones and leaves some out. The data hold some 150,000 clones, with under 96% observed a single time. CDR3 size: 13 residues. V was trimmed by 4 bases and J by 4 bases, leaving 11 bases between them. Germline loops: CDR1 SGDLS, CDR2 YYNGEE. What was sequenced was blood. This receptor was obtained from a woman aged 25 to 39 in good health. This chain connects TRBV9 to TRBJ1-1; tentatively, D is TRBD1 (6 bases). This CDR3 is CASSLGGRTEAFF. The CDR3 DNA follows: TGTGCCAGCAGCTTGGGGGGGCGCACTGAAGCTTTCTTT. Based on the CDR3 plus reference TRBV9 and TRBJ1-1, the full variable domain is DSGVTQTPKHLITATGQRVTLRCSPRSGDLSVYWYQQSLDQGLQFLIQYYNGEERAKGNILERFSAQQFPDLHSELNLSSLELGDSALYFCASSLGGRTEAFFGQGTRLTVV.